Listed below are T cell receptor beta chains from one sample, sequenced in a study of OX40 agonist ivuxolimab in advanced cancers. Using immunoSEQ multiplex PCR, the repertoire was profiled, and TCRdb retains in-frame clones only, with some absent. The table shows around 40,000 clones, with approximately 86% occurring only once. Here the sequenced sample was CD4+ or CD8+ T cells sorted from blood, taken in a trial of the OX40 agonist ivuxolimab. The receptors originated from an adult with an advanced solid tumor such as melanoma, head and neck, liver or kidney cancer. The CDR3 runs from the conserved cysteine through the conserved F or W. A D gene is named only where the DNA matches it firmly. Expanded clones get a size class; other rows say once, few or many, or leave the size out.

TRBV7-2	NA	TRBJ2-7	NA	CASSPDTNTYEQYF	TGTGCCAGCAGTCCGGACACGAACACCTACGAGCAGTACTTC
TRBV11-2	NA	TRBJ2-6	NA	CASSFSSGANVLTF	TGTGCCAGCAGCTTTTCCTCTGGGGCCAACGTCCTGACTTTC
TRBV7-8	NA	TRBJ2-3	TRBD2	CASSPPGGPNTQYF	TGTGCCAGCAGTCCCCCGGGGGGACCGAATACGCAGTATTTT
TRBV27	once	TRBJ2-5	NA	CASSLEAGYPETQYF	TGTGCCAGCAGTTTAGAGGCGGGGTACCCCGAGACCCAGTACTTC
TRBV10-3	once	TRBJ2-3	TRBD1	CAIRQTGKSTDTQYF	TGTGCCATCAGGCAGACAGGGAAAAGCACAGATACGCAGTATTTT
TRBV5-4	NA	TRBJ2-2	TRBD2	CASTPRLAGGGTGELFF	TGTGCCAGCACCCCCCGACTAGCGGGAGGAGGAACCGGGGAGCTGTTTTTT
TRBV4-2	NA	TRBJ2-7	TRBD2	CASSQSSGRMGEQYF	TGTGCCAGCAGCCAGTCTAGCGGGAGGATGGGGGAGCAGTACTTC
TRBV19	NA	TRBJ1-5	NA	CASSMASNQPQHF	TGTGCCAGTAGTATGGCTAGCAATCAGCCCCAGCATTTT
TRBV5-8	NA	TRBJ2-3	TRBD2	CASSLIAGGTTDTQYF	TGTGCCAGCAGCTTGATAGCGGGGGGGACCACAGATACGCAGTATTTT
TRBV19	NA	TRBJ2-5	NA	CASSWGGEAETQYF	TGTGCCAGTAGTTGGGGAGGCGAAGCGGAGACCCAGTACTTC
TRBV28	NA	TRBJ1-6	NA	CASSFGGSPLHF	TGTGCCAGCAGTTTTGGTGGATCACCCCTCCACTTT
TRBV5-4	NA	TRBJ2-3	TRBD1	CASSPGTVTDTQYF	TGTGCCAGCAGCCCCGGGACAGTCACAGATACGCAGTATTTT
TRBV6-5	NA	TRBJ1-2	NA	CASSEPAGNYGYTF	TGTGCCAGCAGTGAACCGGCGGGGAACTATGGCTACACCTTC
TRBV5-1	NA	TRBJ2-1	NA	CASRGAGADVNEQFF	TGCGCCAGCAGAGGGGCAGGAGCAGACGTCAATGAGCAGTTCTTC